Listed below are T cell receptor beta chains from one sample, sequenced in a study of cytomegalovirus exposure and HLA in healthy donors. Assay used: immunoSEQ multiplex PCR; TCRdb lists only in-frame clones, some missing. The sample records 100,000 or so clones, roughly 80% being singletons. Sequences were obtained from PBMCs. These TCRs come from a woman aged 40 to 50 in good health and CMV-seropositive. Each CDR3 is given with its conserved first and last residue. D genes are given only for firm matches. Clone size is given for some rows only: seen once, a few or many times, or a class if the clone is expanded.

TRBJ1-6,once,NA,TRBV4-3,TGCGCCAGCAGCCCTTCTCTAAATCCACCCCTCCACTTT,CASSPSLNPPLHF
TRBJ2-1,NA,TRBD1,TRBV6-5,TGTGCCAGCAGTCCCGGGACAGAGGTCTACAATGAGCAGTTCTTC,CASSPGTEVYNEQFF
TRBJ2-3,NA,NA,TRBV11-2,TGTGCCAGCAGCCCCGGGGAGGATACGCAGTATTTT,CASSPGEDTQYF
TRBJ1-2,NA,NA,TRBV4-2,TGTGCCAGCAGCCGCGCGGGGGACCAGCTGATGGTTGGTGGCTACACCTTC,CASSRAGDQLMVGGYTF
TRBJ1-5,NA,TRBD1,TRBV2,TGTGCCAGCAGTTTCACAGGGGACGGAAATCAGCCCCAGCATTTT,CASSFTGDGNQPQHF
TRBJ1-2,NA,NA,TRBV28,TGTGCCAGCAGAGGACTCGACTATGGCTACACCTTC,CASRGLDYGYTF
TRBJ2-7,NA,NA,TRBV27,TGTGCCAGCAGTCCCGGACAGTCGGTAACCTACGAGCAGTACTTC,CASSPGQSVTYEQYF
TRBJ2-5,once,NA,TRBV11-1,TGTGCCAGCAGCCTTGGACTATTAGAGACCCAGTACTTC,CASSLGLLETQYF
TRBJ1-1,NA,NA,TRBV19,TGTGCCAGTAGTATAGATCAGGTGGGAGAACAAGCTTTCTTT,CASSIDQVGEQAFF
TRBJ2-7,NA,TRBD2,TRBV27,TGTGCCAGCAGTTTATCTGTCGGATTTAGCGGGGGCTACGAGCAGTACTTC,CASSLSVGFSGGYEQYF
TRBJ2-7,NA,TRBD1,TRBV5-4,TGTGCCAGCAGCGGATACAGGGGCCCCTCCTACGAGCAGTACTTC,CASSGYRGPSYEQYF
TRBJ2-7,few,TRBD1,TRBV4-2,TGTGCCAGCAGCCAAAAGAGGGACAGTGATTTCAACGAGCAGTACTTC,CASSQKRDSDFNEQYF
TRBJ2-3,NA,TRBD2,TRBV7-9,TGTGTGGGGGTGCCGACTAGCGGGAGCACAGATACGCAGTATTTT,CVGVPTSGSTDTQYF
TRBJ1-1,NA,NA,TRBV5-1,TGCGCCAGCAGCCCCGACAGCTTCATGAACACTGAAGCTTTCTTT,CASSPDSFMNTEAFF
TRBJ2-2,NA,NA,TRBV7-3,TGTGCCAGCAGGGGGCAGAACACCGGGGAGCTGTTTTTT,CASRGQNTGELFF
TRBJ2-7,NA,TRBD2,TRBV5-1,TGCGCCAGCAGCTTGCTAGCGGTCCTTGATGAGCAGTACTTC,CASSLLAVLDEQYF
TRBJ2-1,NA,TRBD2,TRBV30,TGTGCCTGGAGTGTACGTGGGAGGGGCAATGAGCAGTTCTTC,CAWSVRGRGNEQFF
TRBJ2-2,NA,TRBD2,TRBV30,TGTGCCTGGCTACCGGGACTATTTAACACCGGGGAGCTGTTTTTT,CAWLPGLFNTGELFF
TRBJ1-3,NA,NA,TRBV27,TGTGCCAGCAGTCCTTCTCGACAGTTCTCTGGAAACACCATATATTTT,CASSPSRQFSGNTIYF